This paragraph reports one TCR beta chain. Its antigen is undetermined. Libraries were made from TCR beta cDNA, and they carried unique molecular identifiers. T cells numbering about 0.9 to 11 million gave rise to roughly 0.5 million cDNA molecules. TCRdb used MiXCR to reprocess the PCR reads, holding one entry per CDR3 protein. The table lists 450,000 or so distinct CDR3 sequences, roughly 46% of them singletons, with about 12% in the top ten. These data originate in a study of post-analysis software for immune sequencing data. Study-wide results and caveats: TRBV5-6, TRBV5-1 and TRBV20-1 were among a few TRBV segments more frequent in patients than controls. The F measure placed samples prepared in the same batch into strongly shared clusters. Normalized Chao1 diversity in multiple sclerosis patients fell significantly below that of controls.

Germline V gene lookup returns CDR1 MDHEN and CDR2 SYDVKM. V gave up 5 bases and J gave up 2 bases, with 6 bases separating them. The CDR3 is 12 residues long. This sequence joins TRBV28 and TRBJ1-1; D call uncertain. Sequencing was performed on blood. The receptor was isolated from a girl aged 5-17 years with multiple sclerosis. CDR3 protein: CASSRPNTEAFF. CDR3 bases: TGTGCCAGCAGTCGCCCTAACACTGAAGCTTTCTTT.